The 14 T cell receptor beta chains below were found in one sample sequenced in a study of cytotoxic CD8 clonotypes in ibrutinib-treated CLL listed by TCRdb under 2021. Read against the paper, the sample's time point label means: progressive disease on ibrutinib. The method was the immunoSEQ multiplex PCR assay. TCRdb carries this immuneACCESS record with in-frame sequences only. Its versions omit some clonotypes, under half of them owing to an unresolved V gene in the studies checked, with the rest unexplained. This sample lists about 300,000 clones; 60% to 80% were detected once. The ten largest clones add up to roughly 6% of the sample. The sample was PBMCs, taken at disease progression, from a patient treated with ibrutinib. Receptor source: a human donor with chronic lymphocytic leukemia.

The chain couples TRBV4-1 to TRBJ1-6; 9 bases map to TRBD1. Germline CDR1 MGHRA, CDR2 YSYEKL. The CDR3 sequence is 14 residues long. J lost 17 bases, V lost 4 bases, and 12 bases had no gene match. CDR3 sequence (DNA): TGCGCCAGCAGCCCCGGACTAAGGGACAGGGTCTTCCACTTT. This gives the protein CASSPGLRDRVFHF.

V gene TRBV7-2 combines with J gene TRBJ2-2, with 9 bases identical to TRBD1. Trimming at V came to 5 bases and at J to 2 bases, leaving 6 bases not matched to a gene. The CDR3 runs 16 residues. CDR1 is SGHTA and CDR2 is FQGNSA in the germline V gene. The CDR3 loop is CASSEHRGRNTGELFF. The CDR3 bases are TGTGCCAGCAGCGAACACAGGGGGCGCAACACCGGGGAGCTGTTTTTT.

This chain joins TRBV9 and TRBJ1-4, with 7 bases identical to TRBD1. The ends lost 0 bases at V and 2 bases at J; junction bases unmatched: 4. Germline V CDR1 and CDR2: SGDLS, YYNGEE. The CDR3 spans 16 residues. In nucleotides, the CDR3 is TGTGCCAGCAGCGTAGAGCCGGGACAGACTAATGAAAAACTGTTTTTT. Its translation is CASSVEPGQTNEKLFF.

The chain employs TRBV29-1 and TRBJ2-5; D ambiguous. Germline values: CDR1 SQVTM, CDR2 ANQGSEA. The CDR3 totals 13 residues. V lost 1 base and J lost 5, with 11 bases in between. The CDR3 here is CSVEGGGWETQYF. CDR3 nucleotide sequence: TGCAGCGTTGAAGGAGGTGGATGGGAGACCCAGTACTTC. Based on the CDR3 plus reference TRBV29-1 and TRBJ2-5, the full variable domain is SAVISQKPSRDICQRGTSLTIQCQVDSQVTMMFWYRQQPGQSLTLIATANQGSEATYESGFVIDKFPISRPNLTFSTLTVSNMSPEDSSIYLCSVEGGGWETQYFGPGTRLLVL.

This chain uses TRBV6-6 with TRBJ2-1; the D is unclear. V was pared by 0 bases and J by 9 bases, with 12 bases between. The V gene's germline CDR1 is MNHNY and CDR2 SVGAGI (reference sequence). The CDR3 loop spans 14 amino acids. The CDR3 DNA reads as TGTGCCAGCAGTTACTCGGGAAGGCTCGGTGAGCAGTTCTTC. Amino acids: CASSYSGRLGEQFF.

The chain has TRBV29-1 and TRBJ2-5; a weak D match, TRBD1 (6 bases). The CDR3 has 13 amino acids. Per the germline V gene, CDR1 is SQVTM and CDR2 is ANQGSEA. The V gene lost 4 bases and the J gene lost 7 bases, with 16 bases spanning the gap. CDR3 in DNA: TGCAGCGTTGTGGGGGACAACCTCTGGACCCAGTACTTC. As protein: CSVVGDNLWTQYF. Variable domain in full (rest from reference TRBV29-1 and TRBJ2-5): SAVISQKPSRDICQRGTSLTIQCQVDSQVTMMFWYRQQPGQSLTLIATANQGSEATYESGFVIDKFPISRPNLTFSTLTVSNMSPEDSSIYLCSVVGDNLWTQYFGPGTRLLVL.

CDR3 sequence reads: CASSLDFYGYTF. CDR3 coding DNA: TGCGCCAGCAGCTTGGATTTTTATGGCTACACCTTC. The rearrangement joins TRBV5-1 to TRBJ1-2; no clear D gene. In germline, CDR1 is SGHRS, CDR2 YFSETQ. V was trimmed by 0 bases and J by 5 bases, leaving 5 bases between them. There are 12 residues in the CDR3.

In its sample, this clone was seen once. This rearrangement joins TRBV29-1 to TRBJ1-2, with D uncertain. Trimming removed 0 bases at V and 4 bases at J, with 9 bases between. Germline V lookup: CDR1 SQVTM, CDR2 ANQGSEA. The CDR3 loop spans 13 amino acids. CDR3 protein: CSVEDLPLYGYTF. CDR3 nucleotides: TGCAGCGTTGAAGATCTGCCTCTCTATGGCTACACCTTC.

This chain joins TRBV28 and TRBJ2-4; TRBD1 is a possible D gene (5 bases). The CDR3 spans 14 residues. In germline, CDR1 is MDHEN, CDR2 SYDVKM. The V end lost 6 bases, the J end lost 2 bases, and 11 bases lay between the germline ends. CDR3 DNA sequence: TGTGCCAGCAGGCAGACAGATCCCAAAAACATTCAGTACTTC. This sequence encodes CASRQTDPKNIQYF. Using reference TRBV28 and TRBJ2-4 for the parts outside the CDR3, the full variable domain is DVKVTQSSRYLVKRTGEKVFLECVQDMDHENMFWYRQDPGLGLRLIYFSYDVKMKEKGDIPEGYSVSREKKERFSLILESASTNQTSMYLCASRQTDPKNIQYFGAGTRLSVL.

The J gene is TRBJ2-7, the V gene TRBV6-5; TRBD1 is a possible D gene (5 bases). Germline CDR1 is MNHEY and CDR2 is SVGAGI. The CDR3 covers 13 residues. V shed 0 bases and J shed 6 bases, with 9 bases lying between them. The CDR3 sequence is CASSYSPQGEQYF. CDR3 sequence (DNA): TGTGCCAGCAGTTACTCACCCCAGGGCGAGCAGTACTTC.

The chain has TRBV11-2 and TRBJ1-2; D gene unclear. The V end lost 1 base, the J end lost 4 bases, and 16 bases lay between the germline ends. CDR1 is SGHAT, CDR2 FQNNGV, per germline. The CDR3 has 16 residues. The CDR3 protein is CASSLGRSGVGYGYTF. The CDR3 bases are TGTGCCAGCAGCTTAGGCCGATCGGGCGTCGGCTATGGCTACACCTTC.

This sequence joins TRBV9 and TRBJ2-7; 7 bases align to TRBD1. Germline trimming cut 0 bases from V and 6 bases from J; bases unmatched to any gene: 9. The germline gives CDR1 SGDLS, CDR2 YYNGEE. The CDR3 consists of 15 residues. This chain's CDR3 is CASSVETTGIGEQYF. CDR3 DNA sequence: TGTGCCAGCAGCGTAGAAACGACAGGGATTGGCGAGCAGTACTTC.

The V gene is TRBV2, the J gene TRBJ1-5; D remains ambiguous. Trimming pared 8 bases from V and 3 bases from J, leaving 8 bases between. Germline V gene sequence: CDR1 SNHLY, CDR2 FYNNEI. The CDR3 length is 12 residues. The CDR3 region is CASSASNQPQHF. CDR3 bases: TGTGCCAGCTCTGCGTCCAATCAGCCCCAGCATTTT.

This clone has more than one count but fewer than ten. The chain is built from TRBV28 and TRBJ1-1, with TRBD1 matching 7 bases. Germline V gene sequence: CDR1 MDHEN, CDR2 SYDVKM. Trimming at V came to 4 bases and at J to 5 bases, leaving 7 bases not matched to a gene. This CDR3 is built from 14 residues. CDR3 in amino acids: CASSSLGGGTEAFF. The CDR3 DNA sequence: TGTGCCAGCAGTTCCTTAGGGGGCGGGACTGAAGCTTTCTTT.